The entry below gives a single T cell receptor beta chain sequence along with its context. This entry belongs to a study of blood T cell repertoires in COVID-19. Looking at the study overall: Acute and convalescent COVID-19 specimens originated in the United States, Italy and Spain.

The protocol was immunoSEQ multiplex PCR, while the TCRdb copy is restricted to in-frame clones and leaves out a portion. The table lists 430,000 or so clones, around nine tenths of them singletons. Recruits, aged roughly 18 to 100 years, lived in 24 US areas. This receptor was obtained from a woman aged 18-29 years who had been exposed to COVID-19. Sequencing was carried out using PBMCs or T cells enriched from blood (not recorded which).

CDR3 residues: CRGDRGEKLFF. CDR3 coding DNA: TGCAGGGGGGACAGGGGTGAAAAACTGTTTTTT. The chain is built from TRBV20-1 and TRBJ1-4; 10 nucleotides line up with TRBD1. Germline-derived CDR1 and CDR2 are DFQATT and SNEGSKA (reference sequence). CDR3 size: 11 residues.